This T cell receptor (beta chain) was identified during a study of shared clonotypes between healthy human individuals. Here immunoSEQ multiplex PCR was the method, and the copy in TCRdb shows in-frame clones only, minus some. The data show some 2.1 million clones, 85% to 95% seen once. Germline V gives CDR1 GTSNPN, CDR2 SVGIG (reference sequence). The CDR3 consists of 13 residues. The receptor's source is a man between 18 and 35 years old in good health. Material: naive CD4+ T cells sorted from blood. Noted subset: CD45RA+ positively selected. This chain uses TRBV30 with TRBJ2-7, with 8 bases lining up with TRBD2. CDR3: CASGSSGTYEQYF. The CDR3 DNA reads TGTGCTTCGGGGAGTAGCGGGACTTACGAGCAGTACTTC.